These 25 T cell receptor beta chains share one sample of origin, sequenced in a study of T cell responses to AZD1222 COVID-19 vaccine. The data were produced by immunoSEQ multiplex PCR, yet TCRdb's version contains in-frame clones alone and is incomplete. The sample records 140,000 to 150,000 clones, around 93% being singletons. Sequenced here: peripheral blood, sampled 28 days after the second AZD1222 dose. Receptors were obtained from an adult who received the AZD1222 COVID-19 vaccine.

This rearrangement joins TRBV7-8 to TRBJ1-1; 8 bases line up with TRBD1. CDR1 is SGHVS, CDR2 FQNEAQ, per germline. V lost 2 bases, J lost 3 bases, and 5 bases stayed unmatched. The CDR3 totals 15 residues. The DNA for the CDR3 is TGTGCCAGCAGCTTAATCTCAGGGGGCTACACTGAAGCTTTCTTT. This encodes CASSLISGGYTEAFF. Full variable domain (outside the CDR3, taken from reference TRBV7-8 and TRBJ1-1): GAGVSQSPRYKVAKRGQDVALRCDPISGHVSLFWYQQALGQGPEFLTYFQNEAQLDKSGLPSDRFFAERPEGSVSTLKIQRTQQEDSAVYLCASSLISGGYTEAFFGQGTRLTVV.

This chain joins TRBV27 and TRBJ1-1; D gene uncertain. This CDR3 spans 13 amino acids. V was shortened by 5 bases and J by 1 base, with 8 bases between the two germline ends. The germline V gene encodes CDR1 MNHEY and CDR2 SMNVEV (reference sequence). CDR3 sequence: CASSALPNTEAFF. The CDR3 DNA follows: TGTGCCAGCAGTGCCCTCCCGAACACTGAAGCTTTCTTT.

CDR3 nucleotides: TGTGCCATCGGGGGGCCCCAGGTTGGGAACACTGAAGCTTTCTTT. Its protein product is CAIGGPQVGNTEAFF. This chain connects TRBV10-3 to TRBJ1-1; tentatively, D is TRBD1 (6 bases). Trimming shortened V by 8 bases and J by 1 base, and 17 bases separated the two germline ends. The CDR3 contains 15 residues. Germline CDR1 ENHRY, CDR2 SYGVKD.

This clone was counted a single time. The CDR3 region has the DNA TGTGCCAGCAGCGGGACCCCCGGCTCCTACAATGAGCAGTTCTTC. This sequence encodes CASSGTPGSYNEQFF. The J gene is TRBJ2-1, the V gene TRBV7-2; either TRBD1 or TRBD2 may supply D (5 bases each). Trimming removed 5 bases from V and 0 bases from J, with 11 bases in between. The CDR3 extends over 15 amino acids. The V gene's germline CDR1 is SGHTA and CDR2 FQGNSA.

The chain is built from TRBV6-5 and TRBJ1-5; unclear D gene. V dropped 0 bases and J dropped 4 bases, with 7 bases sitting between them. This CDR3 has 14 amino acids. Germline V gene lookup returns CDR1 MNHEY and CDR2 SVGAGI. DNA of the CDR3: TGTGCCAGCAGTTACTCAAGGGAAAATCAGCCCCAGCATTTT. Translation: CASSYSRENQPQHF.

CDR3 bases: TGTGCCAGCAGCCGTCGACTAGCGGGAGGGCCCAACACAGATACGCAGTATTTT. It yields the protein CASSRRLAGGPNTDTQYF. The gene calls are TRBV3-1 (or the pseudogene TRBV3-2) and TRBJ2-3, with 14 positions matching TRBD2. The CDR3 has 18 residues. Germline V gene sequence: CDR1 LGHDT, CDR2 YNNKEL (reference sequence). With V trimmed by 4 bases and J by 2 bases, 8 bases remained unmatched.

The chain couples TRBV7-9 to TRBJ2-1; TRBD1 aligns across 9 bases. J was trimmed by 8 bases and V by 5 bases; bases with no gene match: 10. CDR3 length equals 15 residues. Germline-derived CDR1 and CDR2 are SEHNR and FQNEAQ (reference sequence). CDR3 sequence reads: CASSAGSTGGYEQFF. The CDR3 DNA sequence: TGTGCCAGCAGCGCCGGTTCGACAGGGGGATATGAGCAGTTCTTC.

V and J are TRBV3-1 (or the pseudogene TRBV3-2) and TRBJ2-7; TRBD2 matches 11 bases. Germline CDR1 and CDR2: LGHDT and YNNKEL (reference sequence). This CDR3 is built from 15 residues. Germline trimming cut 3 bases from V and 3 bases from J; bases unmatched to any gene: 4. The CDR3 protein is CASSQGGTSGYEQYF. The CDR3 DNA reads as TGTGCCAGCAGCCAGGGGGGGACTAGCGGCTACGAGCAGTACTTC.

This chain uses TRBV7-9 with TRBJ2-7; 7 nucleotides line up with TRBD2. The V segment lost 5 bases and the J segment 0 bases; nucleotides outside the gene matches: 1. The germline CDR1 and CDR2 sequences are SEHNR and FQNEAQ (reference sequence). This CDR3 contains 13 residues. CDR3 protein: CASSRGSSYEQYF. For the CDR3, the DNA is TGTGCCAGCAGCCGCGGGAGCTCCTACGAGCAGTACTTC.

V is TRBV19 and J is TRBJ1-1, with a weak D call TRBD1 (5 bases). The CDR3 contains 14 residues. The V gene lost 2 bases and the J gene lost 5 bases, with 12 bases spanning the gap. The germline V gene encodes CDR1 LNHDA and CDR2 SQIVND (reference sequence). In DNA form, the CDR3 reads TGTGCCAGTAGTATATTTGGGCAGGGAACTGAAGCTTTCTTT. Translation: CASSIFGQGTEAFF.

A single count supports this clone. The limits of the CDR3 on the DNA are not certain, so only TCRdb's listed CDR3 is given. The chain couples TRBV21-1 to TRBJ1-3. TRBV21-1 is shown as a pseudogene. Ends included, the CDR3 has 20 residues. The CDR3 reads CASSNHETNQTWGTGNTIYF.

This chain joins TRBV18 and TRBJ1-2, with D hard to call. Germline loops: CDR1 KGHSH, CDR2 LQKENI. The CDR3 spans 15 residues. Trimming took off 1 base at V and 0 bases at J, with 9 bases between the two ends. The CDR3 nucleotides read TGTGCCAGCTCACCACAGGCTGGCCCTAACTATGGCTACACCTTC. It translates to CASSPQAGPNYGYTF.

The CDR3 coding sequence is TGTGCCAGTAGTATAGGGGACCGTCGCAATGAGCAGTTCTTC. This translates into CASSIGDRRNEQFF. The chain has TRBV19 and TRBJ2-1; D is possibly TRBD1 or TRBD2 (5 bases each). Trimming stripped 1 base from V and 6 bases from J, with 10 bases between. CDR3 length: 14 amino acids. The germline CDR1 and CDR2 sequences are LNHDA and SQIVND (reference sequence).

A few counts support this clone. The J gene is TRBJ1-5, the V gene TRBV4-3; D unclear. V was clipped by 0 bases and J by 2 bases, with 11 bases between them. Per germline, CDR1 LGHNA and CDR2 YSLEER. The CDR3 consists of 16 residues. The CDR3: CASSQDKDMGNQPQHF. CDR3 DNA: TGCGCCAGCAGCCAAGACAAGGATATGGGCAATCAGCCCCAGCATTTT.

The rearrangement links TRBV29-1 to TRBJ2-2; 8 nucleotides agree with TRBD1. Germline V gene lookup returns CDR1 SQVTM and CDR2 ANQGSEA. CDR3 length: 12 residues. V trimming: 5 bases; J trimming: 7 bases; junction bases outside the gene matches: 3. CDR3 in DNA: TGCAGCGTTAGACAGGGGAGCGGGGAGCTGTTTTTT. Translating gives CSVRQGSGELFF.

This chain links TRBV7-9 with TRBJ2-1; the match to TRBD2 covers 12 bases. This CDR3 has 15 residues. Trimming cost V 4 bases and J 5 bases; bases outside gene matches: 3. Germline CDR1 reads SEHNR; CDR2 reads FQNEAQ (reference sequence). The CDR3 sequence is CASSSTSGRNNEQFF. The CDR3 DNA reads as TGTGCCAGCAGCTCGACTAGCGGGAGAAACAATGAGCAGTTCTTC.

The table lists this clone with a count of one. The rearrangement links TRBV4-1 to TRBJ1-5; D is perhaps TRBD1 (6 bases). This CDR3 comprises 15 residues. Germline V gene data show CDR1 as MGHRA and CDR2 as YSYEKL. Deletions cut 6 bases from V and 0 bases from J, with 12 bases between. CDR3 coding DNA: TGCGCCAGCAGGGACCGGGACACTAGCAATCAGCCCCAGCATTTT. This encodes CASRDRDTSNQPQHF.

V usage is TRBV28 and J usage is TRBJ1-2; possible D gene TRBD1, 6 bases. Per the germline V gene, CDR1 is MDHEN and CDR2 is SYDVKM. The CDR3 runs to 15 residues. V was clipped by 6 bases and J by 5 bases, with 19 bases between them. The CDR3 region has the DNA TGTGCCAGCAGAATTACAGGGCCTAGAGGATATGGCTACACCTTC. This gives the protein CASRITGPRGYGYTF.

The gene calls are TRBV19 and TRBJ1-5, with a possible D match to TRBD1 (5 bases). In germline, CDR1 is LNHDA, CDR2 SQIVND (reference sequence). Trimming removed 4 bases from V and 2 bases from J, with 12 bases in between. The CDR3 is made up of 15 amino acids. CDR3: CASSNLSGGNQPQHF. The DNA of the CDR3 is TGTGCCAGTAGTAACCTTTCGGGGGGCAATCAGCCCCAGCATTTT.

The chain recombines TRBV27 with TRBJ2-3; tentatively, D is TRBD1 or TRBD2 (7 bases each). The CDR3 consists of 15 residues. Looked up from germline, CDR1 is MNHEY and CDR2 is SMNVEV (reference sequence). Trimming stripped 6 bases from V and 3 bases from J, with 16 bases between. The CDR3 DNA is TGTGCCAGCAGCCAGGGGAGGGGGCAGACAGATACGCAGTATTTT. This translates into CASSQGRGQTDTQYF.

V gene TRBV7-2 combines with J gene TRBJ1-1; 7 bases line up with TRBD1. Germline CDR1 SGHTA, CDR2 FQGNSA. V shed 5 bases, J shed 7 bases, and the junction held 13 bases outside the gene matches. The CDR3 has 15 amino acids. Here the CDR3 DNA reads TGTGCCAGCAGCAACCCTTACAGGGGCCGCCGTGAAGCTTTCTTT. Translating it yields CASSNPYRGRREAFF.

This chain links TRBV5-5 with TRBJ2-1; no clear D gene. CDR1 and CDR2 from the germline V gene are SGHKS and YYEKEE (reference sequence). With 4 bases removed from V and 10 bases from J, the gap between germline ends came to 9 bases. The CDR3 extends over 11 amino acids. The CDR3: CASSHGPEQFF. CDR3 nucleotide sequence: TGTGCCAGCAGCCACGGGCCCGAGCAGTTCTTC. The entire variable domain, with the rest obtained from reference TRBV5-5 and TRBJ2-1, is as follows: DAGVTQSPTHLIKTRGQQVTLRCSPISGHKSVSWYQQVLGQGPQFIFQYYEKEERGRGNFPDRFSARQFPNYSSELNVNALLLGDSALYLCASSHGPEQFFGPGTRLTVL.

The chain is built from TRBV9 and TRBJ1-6; D gene ambiguous. This CDR3 has 15 amino acids. Germline CDR1 SGDLS, CDR2 YYNGEE. Trimming removed 2 bases from V and 6 bases from J, with 12 bases in between. CDR3 coding DNA: TGTGCCAGCAGCGTCTCCGGGAGTGTTAATTCACCCCTCCACTTT. Residues: CASSVSGSVNSPLHF.

The gene calls are TRBV6-5 and TRBJ2-5; D may be TRBD1 (6 bases). With 2 bases removed from V and 1 base from J, the gap between germline ends came to 11 bases. Germline-derived CDR1 and CDR2 are MNHEY and SVGAGI. This CDR3 spans 15 amino acids. The DNA for the CDR3 is TGTGCCAGCAGTTACGGGTTGGACAGCCAAGAGACCCAGTACTTC. Translation gives CASSYGLDSQETQYF.

This chain joins TRBV24-1 and TRBJ2-2, with TRBD2 matching over 9 bases. The germline CDR1 and CDR2 sequences are KGHDR and SFDVKD. Trimming at V came to 1 base and at J to 7 bases, leaving 3 bases not matched to a gene. This CDR3 contains 15 residues. The CDR3 nucleotides are TGTGCCACCAGTGATTTAGGGACTAGCCTCGGGGAGCTGTTTTTT. The encoded protein is CATSDLGTSLGELFF.